The next 26 T cell receptor beta chains were all read from a single sample in a study of STAT5B mutations in CD4+ large granular lymphocyte leukemia (dated by TCRdb to about 2022). Library construction relied on the immunoSEQ multiplex PCR assay. TCRdb mirrors the immuneACCESS table, restricted to in-frame sequences. Some clones are absent from its copies; in checked studies, under half trace to an unresolved V gene, and the reason for the others is unknown. The table for this sample lists roughly 34,000 clones; roughly four fifths of them were counted only once. About 4.6% of the sample lies in the top ten. The sample consisted of CD4+ T cells from blood buffy coats. The source is a human donor in good health.

The rearrangement joins TRBV11-2 to TRBJ2-5; TRBD2 matches at 7 bases. The CDR3 has 14 residues. The germline gives CDR1 SGHAT, CDR2 FQNNGV. The ends lost 1 base at V and 5 bases at J; junction bases unmatched: 4. CDR3 sequence (DNA): TGTGCCAGCAGCTTAGGCGGGGGAGCGGAGACCCAGTACTTC. Its protein is CASSLGGGAETQYF.

This clone came up a few times. The chain couples TRBV2 to TRBJ2-7; a possible D gene is TRBD1 (6 bases). V lost 4 bases and J 4 bases, leaving 11 bases between the germline ends. This CDR3 region has 13 residues. Germline CDR1 SNHLY, CDR2 FYNNEI. CDR3 nucleotide sequence: TGTGCCAGCAGTGGTGGGGGCATTTACGAGCAGTACTTC. It yields the protein CASSGGGIYEQYF.

The chain links TRBV7-9 to TRBJ2-6; the D is unclear. V shed 1 base and J shed 4 bases, with 17 bases lying between them. Germline V gene data show CDR1 as SEHNR and CDR2 as FQNEAQ (reference sequence). CDR3 length equals 18 residues. The CDR3 nucleotides read TGTGCCAGCAGCTTAGTTAGTCCATTCCGTGCGGGGGCCAACGTCCTGACTTTC. Protein: CASSLVSPFRAGANVLTF.

The chain couples TRBV7-9 to TRBJ2-5; 9 bases are shared with TRBD2. The J call is uncertain, as TRBJ2-7 better fits the DNA end. The CDR3 extends over 15 amino acids. Germline V gene sequence: CDR1 SEHNR, CDR2 FQNEAQ (reference sequence). The CDR3 coding sequence is TGTGCCAGCAGCTTTAAAGCGGGAGGTGACTACGAGCAGTACTTC. Translation gives CASSFKAGGDYEQYF.

The chain employs TRBV5-1 and TRBJ2-3; D is perhaps TRBD2 (5 bases). Between the trimmed V and J ends, which lost 0 bases and 1 base, there was a span of 12 bases. The length of the CDR3 is 16 residues. Germline values: CDR1 SGHRS, CDR2 YFSETQ. The CDR3 loop is CASSLGTSRGTDTQYF. For the CDR3, the DNA is TGCGCCAGCAGCTTGGGGACTTCCCGAGGCACAGATACGCAGTATTTT.

The chain recombines TRBV5-5 with TRBJ2-1; 7 bases match TRBD2. V shed 1 base, J shed 4 bases, and the junction held 8 bases outside the gene matches. Looked up from germline, CDR1 is SGHKS and CDR2 is YYEKEE (reference sequence). CDR3 length equals 16 residues. In nucleotides, the CDR3 is TGTGCCAGCAGCTTGATACTAGCGACAGATTACAATGAGCAGTTCTTC. It specifies CASSLILATDYNEQFF.

This rearrangement joins TRBV14 to TRBJ1-1; D ambiguous. V was cut by 0 bases and J by 3 bases, with 5 bases left in between. The CDR3 has 13 residues. Germline V CDR1 and CDR2: SGHDN, FVKESK. The CDR3 DNA follows: TGTGCCAGCAGCCAAGATCGGGACACTGAAGCTTTCTTT. This encodes CASSQDRDTEAFF.

J is TRBJ2-2 and V is TRBV4-1; 10 bases agree with TRBD1. Germline assignment: CDR1 MGHRA and CDR2 YSYEKL. Trimming removed 5 bases from V and 3 bases from J; junction bases left unmatched: 15. The CDR3 length is 19 residues. CDR3: CASSWDRGRWLLDTGELFF. The CDR3 DNA follows: TGCGCCAGCAGCTGGGACAGGGGTCGGTGGCTTCTGGACACCGGGGAGCTGTTTTTT.

V gene TRBV18 combines with J gene TRBJ1-2; perhaps TRBD1 as D (6 bases). The germline gives CDR1 KGHSH, CDR2 LQKENI. This CDR3 contains 13 residues. Between the trimmed V and J ends, which lost 6 bases and 6 bases, there was a span of 14 bases. In DNA, the CDR3 is TGTGCCAGCTCCCAAGGGCAGGGGAATGGCTACACCTTC. This sequence encodes CASSQGQGNGYTF.

V and J are TRBV7-2 and TRBJ2-7; TRBD2 is a possible D gene (5 bases). Germline V CDR1 and CDR2: SGHTA, FQGNSA. The CDR3 contains 10 residues. Deletions cut 1 base from V and 13 bases from J, with 8 bases between. The CDR3 DNA is TGTGCCAGCAGCTTAGGGGAGCTTTACTTC. Its translation is CASSLGELYF.

CDR3 nucleotide sequence: TGTGCCAGCCAAACAGGGCCGGGAGGTTATACGCAGTATTTT. Encoded protein: CASQTGPGGYTQYF. V usage is TRBV19 and J usage is TRBJ2-3; TRBD2 might be the D (7 bases). V lost 9 bases and J 7 bases, leaving 20 bases between the germline ends. CDR3 length: 14 residues. The germline V gene encodes CDR1 LNHDA and CDR2 SQIVND (reference sequence). The complete variable domain, with remaining parts taken from reference TRBV19 and TRBJ2-3, reads DGGITQSPKYLFRKEGQNVTLSCEQNLNHDAMYWYRQDPGQGLRLIYYSQIVNDFQKGDIAEGYSVSREKKESFPLTVTSAQKNPTAFYLCASQTGPGGYTQYFGPGTRLTVL.

The chain recombines TRBV10-3 with TRBJ1-2; TRBD1 might be the D (6 bases). V dropped 4 bases and J dropped 7 bases, with 13 bases sitting between them. The CDR3 runs to 13 residues. CDR1 is ENHRY and CDR2 is SYGVKD in the germline V gene. CDR3 sequence (DNA): TGTGCCATCAGTGTGCAGGGGAGCGGTGGCTACACCTTC. Translated: CAISVQGSGGYTF.

This rearrangement joins TRBV7-8 to TRBJ2-5; 10 bases agree with TRBD2. Unmatched junction bases numbered 2, after V lost 5 bases and J lost 5 bases. Germline CDR1 is SGHVS and CDR2 is FQNEAQ. The CDR3 extends over 13 amino acids. The CDR3 here is CASSPGLAETQYF. Written as DNA, the CDR3 is TGTGCCAGCAGCCCGGGACTAGCGGAGACCCAGTACTTC.

This clone was seen a few times. The gene calls are TRBV7-2 and TRBJ2-5, with 9 bases aligning to TRBD2. The J segment lost 4 bases and the V segment lost 5 bases, leaving 11 bases of the junction unmatched. CDR3 length: 16 amino acids. CDR1 and CDR2 from the germline V gene are SGHTA and FQGNSA. CDR3 loop: CASSRGAGGRIETQYF. For the CDR3, the DNA is TGTGCCAGCAGCCGAGGAGCGGGAGGTCGGATAGAGACCCAGTACTTC.

The chain employs TRBV6-5 and TRBJ2-1, with D possibly matching TRBD2 (5 bases). The germline V gene has CDR1 MNHEY and CDR2 SVGAGI. V was cut by 0 bases and J by 6 bases, with 9 bases left in between. The CDR3 runs 14 residues. Here the CDR3 DNA reads TGTGCCAGCAGTTACTCACGAGGGAGCAATGAGCAGTTCTTC. It specifies CASSYSRGSNEQFF.

The V gene is TRBV10-1, the J gene TRBJ2-5; tentatively, D is TRBD1 (6 bases). The ends were cut back, 0 bases at V and 5 bases at J, with 13 bases in the middle. CDR1 and CDR2 from the germline V gene are WNHNN and SYGVQD (reference sequence). This CDR3 contains 15 residues. CDR3 protein: CASSESAGVGETQYF. The CDR3, as DNA: TGCGCCAGCAGTGAGTCGGCAGGGGTTGGGGAGACCCAGTACTTC.

The chain recombines TRBV19 with TRBJ2-3, with 13 bases fitting TRBD2. V was pared by 4 bases and J by 2 bases, with 18 bases of the junction left unmatched. The CDR3 totals 21 residues. Germline V gives CDR1 LNHDA, CDR2 SQIVND (reference sequence). This CDR3 is CASSTPGTSGARPTFTDTQYF. The CDR3 coding sequence is TGTGCCAGTAGTACCCCCGGGACTAGCGGGGCCCGACCTACCTTCACAGATACGCAGTATTTT.

This clone has a single count. Relative to the germline gene, one junction end is altered; a read error may explain this. The CDR3 region is CASSSRGQPQRF. Here the CDR3 DNA reads TGTGCCAGCAGTAGCCGGGGACAGCCCCAGCGTTTT. V gene TRBV2 combines with J gene TRBJ1-5; 7 nucleotides align to TRBD1. The CDR3 contains 12 residues. The germline V gene encodes CDR1 SNHLY and CDR2 FYNNEI.

As DNA, the CDR3 is TGTGCCAGCAGCTTAGAAGTGATAGGGGAACGCGAAAAACTGTTTTTT. Translated, it gives CASSLEVIGEREKLFF. The V gene is TRBV7-9, the J gene TRBJ1-4; the D gene is possibly TRBD1 (5 bases). CDR1 is SEHNR, CDR2 FQNEAQ, per germline (reference sequence). Trimming left V 1 base short and J 8 bases short, with 17 bases between. The CDR3 spans 16 residues.

This clone has just a few counts. The rearrangement links TRBV7-9 to TRBJ2-1, with D perhaps TRBD1 (7 bases). This CDR3 region has 16 residues. CDR1 and CDR2 (germline): SEHNR, FQNEAQ (reference sequence). The V end lost 11 bases, the J end lost 7 bases, and 27 bases lay between the germline ends. This CDR3 is CAAGRQGSLGLNEQFF. CDR3 DNA sequence: TGTGCCGCGGGGAGACAGGGTAGCCTGGGTCTAAATGAGCAGTTCTTC.

This clone was seen just once. Other DNA sequences in this specimen translate into the identical CDR3. V is TRBV28 and J is TRBJ2-7; 13 nucleotides align to TRBD2. This CDR3 has 16 residues. V lost 4 bases, J lost 4 bases, and 7 bases stayed unmatched. The germline V gene has CDR1 MDHEN and CDR2 SYDVKM. CDR3 in DNA: TGTGCCAGCAGTTCTCCATCGACTAGCGGGAGGTACGAGCAGTACTTC. Translation: CASSSPSTSGRYEQYF.

The chain couples TRBV11-3 to TRBJ2-7; the D gene is possibly TRBD2 (6 bases). Germline values: CDR1 SGHNT, CDR2 YENEEA. Deletions cut 2 bases from V and 5 bases from J, with 10 bases between. This CDR3 has 13 residues. For the CDR3, the DNA is TGTGCCAGCAGCTTATTTGGGGGGAACGAGCAGTACTTC. It encodes CASSLFGGNEQYF.

This clone appeared a few times. This rearrangement joins TRBV5-6 to TRBJ1-5, with TRBD1 matching 7 bases. CDR3 size: 14 residues. J gave up 5 bases and V 4 bases, and 6 bases lay outside the gene matches. Per the germline V gene, CDR1 is SGHDT and CDR2 is YYEEEE. The CDR3 bases are TGTGCCAGCAGCCTTCAGGGGGTTGATCAGCCCCAGCATTTT. This translates into CASSLQGVDQPQHF. The complete variable domain, with remaining parts taken from reference TRBV5-6 and TRBJ1-5, reads DAGVTQSPTHLIKTRGQQVTLRCSPKSGHDTVSWYQQALGQGPQFIFQYYEEEERQRGNFPDRFSGHQFPNYSSELNVNALLLGDSALYLCASSLQGVDQPQHFGDGTRLSIL.

The chain has TRBV5-4 and TRBJ1-1; D possibly corresponds to TRBD1 (5 bases). V lost 2 bases and J lost 3, with 14 bases in between. The germline gives CDR1 SGHNT, CDR2 YYREEE (reference sequence). The CDR3 is 15 amino acids. CDR3 residues: CASSLPGLTHTEAFF. The CDR3, as DNA: TGTGCCAGCAGCTTACCGGGACTCACACACACTGAAGCTTTCTTT. The full variable domain, rest sourced from reference TRBV5-4 and TRBJ1-1, is ETGVTQSPTHLIKTRGQQVTLRCSSQSGHNTVSWYQQALGQGPQFIFQYYREEENGRGNFPPRFSGLQFPNYSSELNVNALELDDSALYLCASSLPGLTHTEAFFGQGTRLTVV.

This rearrangement joins TRBV7-2 to TRBJ1-5; no reliable D call. CDR3 size: 13 residues. From germline, CDR1 is SGHTA and CDR2 FQGNSA. The V end lost 7 bases, the J end lost 8 bases, and 15 bases lay between the germline ends. Here the CDR3 reads CASNRGRGEPQHF. CDR3 nucleotides: TGTGCCAGCAACAGAGGGAGAGGTGAGCCCCAGCATTTT.

CDR3 nucleotides: TGTGCCATCAGTAATGACTACGAGCAGTACTTC. It specifies CAISNDYEQYF. This rearrangement joins TRBV10-3 to TRBJ2-7; D gene uncertain. Germline CDR1 and CDR2: ENHRY and SYGVKD. Trimming pared 5 bases from V and 3 bases from J, leaving 5 bases between. The CDR3 sequence is 11 residues long.